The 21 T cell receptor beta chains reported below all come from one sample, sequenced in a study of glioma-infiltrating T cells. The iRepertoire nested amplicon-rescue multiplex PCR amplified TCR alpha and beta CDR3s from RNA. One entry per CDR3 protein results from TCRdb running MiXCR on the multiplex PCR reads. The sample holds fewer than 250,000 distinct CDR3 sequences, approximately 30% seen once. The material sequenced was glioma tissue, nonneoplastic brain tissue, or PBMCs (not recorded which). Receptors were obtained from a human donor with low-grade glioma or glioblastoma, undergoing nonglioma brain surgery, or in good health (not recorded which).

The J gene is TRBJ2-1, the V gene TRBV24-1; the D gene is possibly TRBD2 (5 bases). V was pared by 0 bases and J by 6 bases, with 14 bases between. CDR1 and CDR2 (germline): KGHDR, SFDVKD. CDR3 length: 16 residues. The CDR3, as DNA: TGTGCCACCAGTGATTTGGCTAGCCGGAAGGGCAATGAGCAGTTCTTC. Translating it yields CATSDLASRKGNEQFF.

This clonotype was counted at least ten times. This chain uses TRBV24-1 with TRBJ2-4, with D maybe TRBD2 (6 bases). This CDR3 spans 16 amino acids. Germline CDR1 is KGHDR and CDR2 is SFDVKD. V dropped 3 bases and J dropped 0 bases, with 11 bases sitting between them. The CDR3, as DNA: TGTGCCACCAGTGATCTGCGGGACCTAGCCAAAAACATTCAGTACTTC. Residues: CATSDLRDLAKNIQYF.

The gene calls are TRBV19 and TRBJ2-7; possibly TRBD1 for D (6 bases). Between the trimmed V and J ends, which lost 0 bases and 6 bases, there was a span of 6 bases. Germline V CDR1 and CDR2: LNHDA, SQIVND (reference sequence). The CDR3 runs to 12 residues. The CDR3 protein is CASSIEGGEQYF. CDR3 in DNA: TGTGCCAGTAGTATAGAAGGGGGCGAGCAGTACTTC.

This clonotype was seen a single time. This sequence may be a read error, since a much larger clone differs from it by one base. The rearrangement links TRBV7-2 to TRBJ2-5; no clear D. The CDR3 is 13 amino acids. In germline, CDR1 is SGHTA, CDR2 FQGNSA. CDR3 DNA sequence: TGTGCCAGCAGCTCCAGCCCTCAAGAGACCAAGTACTTC. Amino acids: CASSSSPQETKYF.

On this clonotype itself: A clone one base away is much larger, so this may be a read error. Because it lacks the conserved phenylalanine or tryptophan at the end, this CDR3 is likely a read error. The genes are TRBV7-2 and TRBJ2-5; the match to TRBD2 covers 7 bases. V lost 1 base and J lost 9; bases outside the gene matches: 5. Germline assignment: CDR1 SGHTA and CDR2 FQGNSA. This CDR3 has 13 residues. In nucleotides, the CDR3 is TGTGCCAGCAGCTTAGTGACTAGCAATGCCCAGTACTTA. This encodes CASSLVTSNAQYL.

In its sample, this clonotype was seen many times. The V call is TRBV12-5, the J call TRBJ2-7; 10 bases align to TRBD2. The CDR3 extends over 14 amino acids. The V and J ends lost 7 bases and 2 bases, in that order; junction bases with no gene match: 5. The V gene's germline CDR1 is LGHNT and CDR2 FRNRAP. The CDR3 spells CASALGLAAYEQYF. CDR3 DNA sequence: TGTGCTAGTGCCCTAGGACTAGCGGCCTACGAGCAGTACTTC.

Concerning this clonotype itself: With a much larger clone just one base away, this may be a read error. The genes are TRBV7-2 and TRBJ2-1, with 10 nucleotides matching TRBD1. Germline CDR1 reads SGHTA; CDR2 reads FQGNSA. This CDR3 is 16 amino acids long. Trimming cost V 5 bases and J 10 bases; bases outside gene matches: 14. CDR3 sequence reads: CASSPHLGQGDYEQFF. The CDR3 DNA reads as TGTGCCAGCAGCCCCCACCTCGGACAGGGGGACTACGAGCAGTTCTTC.

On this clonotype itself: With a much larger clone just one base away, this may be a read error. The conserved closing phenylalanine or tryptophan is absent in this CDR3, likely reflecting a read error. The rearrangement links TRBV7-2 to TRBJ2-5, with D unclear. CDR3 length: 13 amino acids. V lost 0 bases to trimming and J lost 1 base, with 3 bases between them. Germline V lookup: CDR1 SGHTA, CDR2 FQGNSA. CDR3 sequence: CASSLASQETQYL. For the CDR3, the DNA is TGTGCCAGCAGCTTAGCTAGCCAAGAGACCCAGTACCTC.

CDR3 coding DNA: TGTGCCAGCAGTTACTCGGCTAGCGGGAGTTCGAATGAGCAGTTCTTC. This codes for CASSYSASGSSNEQFF. V is TRBV6-5 and J is TRBJ2-1; TRBD2 agrees at 10 bases. Germline lookup yields CDR1 MNHEY and CDR2 SVGAGI. J was trimmed by 7 bases and V by 0 bases; bases with no gene match: 6. This CDR3 contains 16 residues.

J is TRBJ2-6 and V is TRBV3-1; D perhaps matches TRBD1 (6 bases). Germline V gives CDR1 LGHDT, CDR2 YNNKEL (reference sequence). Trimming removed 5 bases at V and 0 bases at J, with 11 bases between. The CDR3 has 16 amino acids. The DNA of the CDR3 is TGTGCCAGCAGCTCAGGGGTTGACTCTGGGGCCAACGTCCTGACTTTC. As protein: CASSSGVDSGANVLTF.

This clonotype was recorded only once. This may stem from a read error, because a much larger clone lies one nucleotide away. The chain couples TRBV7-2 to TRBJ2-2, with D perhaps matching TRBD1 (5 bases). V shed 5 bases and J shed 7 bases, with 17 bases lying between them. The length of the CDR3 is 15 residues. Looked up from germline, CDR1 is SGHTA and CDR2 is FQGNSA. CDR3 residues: CASSPTKGYYGELFF. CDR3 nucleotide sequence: TGTGCCAGCAGCCCCACAAAGGGGTATTACGGGGAGCTGTTTTTT.

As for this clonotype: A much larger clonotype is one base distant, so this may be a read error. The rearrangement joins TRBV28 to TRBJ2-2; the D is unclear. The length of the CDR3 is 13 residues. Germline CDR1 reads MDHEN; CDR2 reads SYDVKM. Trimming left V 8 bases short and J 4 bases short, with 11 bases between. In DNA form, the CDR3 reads TGTGCCAGCGCTACGGTGGGCACCGGGGAGCTGTTTTTT. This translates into CASATVGTGELFF.

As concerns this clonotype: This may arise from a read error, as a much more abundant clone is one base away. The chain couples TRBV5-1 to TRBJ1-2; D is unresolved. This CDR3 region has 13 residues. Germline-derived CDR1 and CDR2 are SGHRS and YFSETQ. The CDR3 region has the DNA TGCGCCAGCAGCCCCGACGGCTCCTATGGCGACACCTTC. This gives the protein CASSPDGSYGDTF.

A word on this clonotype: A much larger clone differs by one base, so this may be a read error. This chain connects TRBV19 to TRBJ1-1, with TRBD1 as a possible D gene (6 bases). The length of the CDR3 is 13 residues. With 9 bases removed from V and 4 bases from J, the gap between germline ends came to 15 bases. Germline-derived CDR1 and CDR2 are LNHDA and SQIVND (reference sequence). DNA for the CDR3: TGTGCCAGCGGCGGACAGCGGTCCACTGAAGCTTTCTTT. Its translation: CASGGQRSTEAFF.

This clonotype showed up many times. As DNA, the CDR3 is TGTGCCAGCAGCCCCGGACAGGGAATGAGTCAGCCCCAGCATTTT. Translated: CASSPGQGMSQPQHF. The chain is built from TRBV7-2 and TRBJ1-5; TRBD1 aligns across 8 bases. J gave up 6 bases and V 5 bases, and 9 bases lay outside the gene matches. Per germline, CDR1 SGHTA and CDR2 FQGNSA. The CDR3 totals 15 residues.

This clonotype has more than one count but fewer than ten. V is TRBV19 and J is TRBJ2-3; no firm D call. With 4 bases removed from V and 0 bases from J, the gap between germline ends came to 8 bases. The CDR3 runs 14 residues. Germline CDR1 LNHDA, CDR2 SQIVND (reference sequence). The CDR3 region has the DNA TGTGCCAGTAGTAAAGCGCTAAGCACAGATACGCAGTATTTT. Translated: CASSKALSTDTQYF.

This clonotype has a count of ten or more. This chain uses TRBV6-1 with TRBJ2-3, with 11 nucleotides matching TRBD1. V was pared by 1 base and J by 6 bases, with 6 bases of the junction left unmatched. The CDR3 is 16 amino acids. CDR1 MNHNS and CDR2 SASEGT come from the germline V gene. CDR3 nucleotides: TGTGCCAGCAGTGAAGGGACAGGGGGCGCATACGATACGCAGTATTTT. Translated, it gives CASSEGTGGAYDTQYF.

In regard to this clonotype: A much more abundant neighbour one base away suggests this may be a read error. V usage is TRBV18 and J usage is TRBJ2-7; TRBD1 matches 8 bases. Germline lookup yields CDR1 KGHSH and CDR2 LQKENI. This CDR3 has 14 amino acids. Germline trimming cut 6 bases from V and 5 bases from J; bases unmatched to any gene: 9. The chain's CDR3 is CASSPDRAHHEQYF. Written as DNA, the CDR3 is TGTGCCAGCTCCCCGGACAGGGCGCACCACGAGCAGTACTTC.

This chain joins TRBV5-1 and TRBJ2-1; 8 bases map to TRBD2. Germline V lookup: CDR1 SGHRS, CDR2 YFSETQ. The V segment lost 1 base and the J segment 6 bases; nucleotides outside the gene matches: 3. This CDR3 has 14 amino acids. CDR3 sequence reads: CASSLRLARNEQFF. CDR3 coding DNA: TGCGCCAGCAGCTTGAGACTAGCGCGCAATGAGCAGTTCTTC.

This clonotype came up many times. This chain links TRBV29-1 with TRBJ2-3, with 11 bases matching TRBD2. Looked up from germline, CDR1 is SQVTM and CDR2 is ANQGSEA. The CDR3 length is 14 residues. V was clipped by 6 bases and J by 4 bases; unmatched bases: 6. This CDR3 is CSVVTSGNPDTQYF. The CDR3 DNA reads TGCAGCGTGGTGACTAGCGGGAATCCAGATACGCAGTATTTT.

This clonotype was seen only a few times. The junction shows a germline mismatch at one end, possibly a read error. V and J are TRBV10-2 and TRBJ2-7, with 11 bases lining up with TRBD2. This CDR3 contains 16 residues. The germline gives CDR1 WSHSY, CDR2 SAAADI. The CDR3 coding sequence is TGTGCCATCAGTGATGGGACTAGCGGAGAGCTCTCCGAGCAGTACTTC. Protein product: CAISDGTSGELSEQYF.